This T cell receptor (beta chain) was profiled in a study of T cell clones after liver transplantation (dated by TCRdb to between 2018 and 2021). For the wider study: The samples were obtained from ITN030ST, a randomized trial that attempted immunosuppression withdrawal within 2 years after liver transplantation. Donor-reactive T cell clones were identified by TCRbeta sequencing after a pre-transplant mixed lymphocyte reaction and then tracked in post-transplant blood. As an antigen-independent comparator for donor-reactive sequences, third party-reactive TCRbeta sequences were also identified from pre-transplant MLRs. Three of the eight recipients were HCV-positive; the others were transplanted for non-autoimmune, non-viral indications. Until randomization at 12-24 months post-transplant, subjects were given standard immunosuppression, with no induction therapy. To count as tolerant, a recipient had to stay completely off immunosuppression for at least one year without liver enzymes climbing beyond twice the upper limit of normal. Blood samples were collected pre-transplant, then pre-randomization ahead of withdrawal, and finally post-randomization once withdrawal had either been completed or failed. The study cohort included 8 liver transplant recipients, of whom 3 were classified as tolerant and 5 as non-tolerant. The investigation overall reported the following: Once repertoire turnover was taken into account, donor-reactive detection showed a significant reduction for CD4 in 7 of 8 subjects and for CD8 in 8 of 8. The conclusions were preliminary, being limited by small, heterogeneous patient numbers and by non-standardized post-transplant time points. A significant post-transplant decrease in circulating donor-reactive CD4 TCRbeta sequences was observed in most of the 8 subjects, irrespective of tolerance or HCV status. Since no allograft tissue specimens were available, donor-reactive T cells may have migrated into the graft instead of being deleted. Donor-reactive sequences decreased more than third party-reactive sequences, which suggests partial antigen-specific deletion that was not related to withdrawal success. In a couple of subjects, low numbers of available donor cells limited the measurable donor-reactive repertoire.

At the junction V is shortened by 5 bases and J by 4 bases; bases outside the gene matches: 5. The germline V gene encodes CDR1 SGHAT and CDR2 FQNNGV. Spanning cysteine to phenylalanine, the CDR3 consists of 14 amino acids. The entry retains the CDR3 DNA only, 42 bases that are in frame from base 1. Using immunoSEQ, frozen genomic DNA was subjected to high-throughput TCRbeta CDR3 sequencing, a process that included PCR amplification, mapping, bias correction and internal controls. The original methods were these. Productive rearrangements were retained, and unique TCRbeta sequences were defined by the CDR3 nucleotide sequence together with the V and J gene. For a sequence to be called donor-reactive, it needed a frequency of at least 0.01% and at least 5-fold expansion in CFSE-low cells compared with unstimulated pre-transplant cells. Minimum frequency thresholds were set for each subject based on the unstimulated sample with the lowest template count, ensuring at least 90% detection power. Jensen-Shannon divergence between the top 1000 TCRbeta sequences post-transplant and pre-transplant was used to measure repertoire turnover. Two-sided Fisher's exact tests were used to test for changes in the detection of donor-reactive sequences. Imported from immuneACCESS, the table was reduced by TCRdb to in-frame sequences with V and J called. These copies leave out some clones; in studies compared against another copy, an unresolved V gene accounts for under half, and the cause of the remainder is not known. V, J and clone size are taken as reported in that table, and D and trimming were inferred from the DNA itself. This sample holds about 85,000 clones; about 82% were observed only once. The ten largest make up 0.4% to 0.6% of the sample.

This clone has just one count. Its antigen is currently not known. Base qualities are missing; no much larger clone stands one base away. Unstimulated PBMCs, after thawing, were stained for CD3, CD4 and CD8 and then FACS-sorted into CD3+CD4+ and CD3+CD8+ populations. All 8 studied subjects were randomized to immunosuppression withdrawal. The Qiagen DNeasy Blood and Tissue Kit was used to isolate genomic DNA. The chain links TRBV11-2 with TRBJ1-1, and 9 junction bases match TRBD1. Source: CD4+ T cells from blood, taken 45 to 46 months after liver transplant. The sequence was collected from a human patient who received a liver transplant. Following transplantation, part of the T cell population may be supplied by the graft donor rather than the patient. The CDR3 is CASSPQGALTEAFF. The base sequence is TGTGCCAGCAGCCCACAGGGGGCGCTCACTGAAGCTTTCTTT.